This T cell receptor beta chain was captured in a study of regulatory T cells in long-lasting Graves disease. Broader study findings: Persistent patients shared more public clonotypes (about 2,900) than new patients (approximately 1,000).

The trim removed 5 bases at V and 8 bases at J, leaving 8 bases unmatched. This CDR3 has 13 amino acids. CDR1 is SGDLS, CDR2 YYNGEE, per germline. Time point of the sample: persistent/refractory GD, antithyroid drugs over 5 years with positive TRAb. TCR sequences were obtained from RNA taken from PBMCs. Assembly of TCR beta libraries relied on iRepertoire HTBI primers together with Arm-PCR of CDR3 regions. TCRdb re-derived calls from the multiplex PCR reads in MiXCR, one entry per CDR3 protein. In the table there are 650,000 to 850,000 distinct CDR3 sequences, roughly 30% of which are singletons. A note on this clonotype: Its antigen remains unknown.

V is TRBV9 and J is TRBJ1-2, with TRBD1 matching 8 bases. The TCR originated in a female donor with Graves disease. The source material was peripheral blood mononuclear cells (PBMCs), sampled when the disease was refractory, from a patient treated with antithyroid drugs. CDR3: CASRPSGGAGYTF. The CDR3 region has the DNA TGTGCCAGCAGACCCTCAGGGGGCGCAGGCTACACCTTC.